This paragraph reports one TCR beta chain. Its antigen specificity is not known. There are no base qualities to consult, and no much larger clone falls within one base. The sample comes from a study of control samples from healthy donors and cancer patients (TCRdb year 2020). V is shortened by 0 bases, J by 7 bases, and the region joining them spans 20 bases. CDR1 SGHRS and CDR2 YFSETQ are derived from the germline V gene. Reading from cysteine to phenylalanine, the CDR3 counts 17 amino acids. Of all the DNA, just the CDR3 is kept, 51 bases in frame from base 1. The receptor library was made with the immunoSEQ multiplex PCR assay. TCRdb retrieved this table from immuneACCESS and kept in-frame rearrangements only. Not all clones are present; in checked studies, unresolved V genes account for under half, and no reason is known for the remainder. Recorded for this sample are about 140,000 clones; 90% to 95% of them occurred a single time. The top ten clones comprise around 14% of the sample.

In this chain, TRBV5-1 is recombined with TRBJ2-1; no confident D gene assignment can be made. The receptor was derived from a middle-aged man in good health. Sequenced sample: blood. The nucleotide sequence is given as TGCGCCAGCAGCTTGGCGTTAACGCAGCACCTTTTGAATGAGCAGTTCTTC. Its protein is CASSLALTQHLLNEQFF.